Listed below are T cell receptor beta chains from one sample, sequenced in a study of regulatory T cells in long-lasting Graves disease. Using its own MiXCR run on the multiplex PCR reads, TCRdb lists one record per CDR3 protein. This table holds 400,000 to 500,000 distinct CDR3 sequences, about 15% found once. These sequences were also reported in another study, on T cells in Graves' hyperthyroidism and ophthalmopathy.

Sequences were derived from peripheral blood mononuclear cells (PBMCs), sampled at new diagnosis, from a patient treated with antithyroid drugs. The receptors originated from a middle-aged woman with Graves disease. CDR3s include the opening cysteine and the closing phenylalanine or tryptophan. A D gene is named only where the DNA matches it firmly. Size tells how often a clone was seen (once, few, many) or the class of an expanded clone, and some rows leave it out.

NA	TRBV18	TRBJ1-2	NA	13	CASSPPAEDGYTF	TGTGCCAGCTCACCACCGGCAGAAGATGGCTACACCTTC
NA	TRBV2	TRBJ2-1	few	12	CATLPGLNEQFF	TGTGCCACCCTCCCGGGCCTCAATGAGCAGTTCTTC
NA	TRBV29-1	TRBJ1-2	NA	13	CSVGAGVGRGYTF	TGCAGCGTCGGTGCAGGGGTTGGAAGAGGCTACACCTTC
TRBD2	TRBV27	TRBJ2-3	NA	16	CASSGLAGGRTDTQYF	TGTGCCAGCAGTGGACTAGCGGGAGGCCGCACAGATACGCAGTATTTT
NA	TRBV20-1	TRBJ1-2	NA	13	CSAREVGARGYTF	TGCAGTGCTAGAGAGGTGGGGGCGCGGGGCTACACCTTC
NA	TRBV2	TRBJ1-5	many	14	CASMGVRDNQPQHF	TGTGCCAGCATGGGGGTTCGGGACAATCAGCCCCAGCATTTT
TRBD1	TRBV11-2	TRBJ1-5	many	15	CASSPGGFGTQPQHF	TGTGCCAGCAGCCCAGGGGGTTTCGGAACCCAGCCCCAGCATTTT
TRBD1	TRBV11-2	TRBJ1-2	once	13	CASRYRGRGGYTF	TGTGCCAGCAGATACAGGGGGCGCGGGGGCTACACCTTC
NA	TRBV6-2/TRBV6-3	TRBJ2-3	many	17	CASSYSKGSGITDTQYF	TGTGCCAGCAGTTACTCGAAGGGGTCGGGGATAACAGATACGCAGTATTTT
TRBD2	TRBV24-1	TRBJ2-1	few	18	CATSDQGRTSGSPNEQFF	TGTGCCACCAGTGATCAAGGAAGGACTAGCGGGAGTCCCAATGAGCAGTTCTTC
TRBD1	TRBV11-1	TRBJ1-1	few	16	CASGEGQGSMNTEAFF	TGTGCCAGCGGAGAGGGACAGGGAAGCATGAACACTGAAGCTTTCTTT
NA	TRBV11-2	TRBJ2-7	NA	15	CASTQVGGGAGELYF	NA
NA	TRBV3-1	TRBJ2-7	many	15	CASSQDRGKGYEQYF	TGTGCCAGCAGCCAAGATCGAGGGAAGGGCTACGAGCAGTACTTC
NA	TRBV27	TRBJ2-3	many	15	CASSPTGPFADTQYF	TGTGCCAGCAGCCCGACCGGCCCTTTCGCAGATACGCAGTATTTT
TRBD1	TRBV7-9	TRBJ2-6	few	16	CASSSQQGSGANVLTF	TGTGCCAGCAGCTCACAACAGGGGTCTGGGGCCAACGTCCTGACTTTC
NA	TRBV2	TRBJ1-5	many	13	CASERDSNQPQHF	TGTGCCAGTGAACGGGACAGCAATCAGCCCCAGCATTTT
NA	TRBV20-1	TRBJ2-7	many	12	CSVAARGHEQYF	TGCAGTGTCGCCGCCCGGGGCCACGAGCAGTACTTC
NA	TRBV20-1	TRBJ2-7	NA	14	CSASLDPSPYEQYF	TGCAGTGCTTCCTTAGACCCATCGCCCTACGAGCAGTACTTC
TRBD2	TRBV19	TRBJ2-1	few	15	CATKSGRASYNEQFF	TGTGCCACTAAAAGCGGGAGGGCCTCCTACAATGAGCAGTTCTTC
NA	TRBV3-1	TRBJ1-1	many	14	CASSQVSGNTEAFF	TGTGCCAGCAGCCAAGTTTCAGGGAACACTGAAGCTTTCTTT
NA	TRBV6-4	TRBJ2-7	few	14	CASLPHPGPYEQYF	TGTGCCAGCTTACCTCACCCGGGCCCATACGAGCAGTACTTC
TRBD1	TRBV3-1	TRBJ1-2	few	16	CASSAQVGTGSYGYTF	TGTGCCAGCAGCGCGCAAGTGGGGACAGGGAGCTATGGCTACACCTTC
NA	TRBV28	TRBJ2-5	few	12	CASSQGTETQYF	TGTGCCAGCAGTCAGGGTACAGAGACCCAGTACTTC
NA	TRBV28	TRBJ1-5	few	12	CAARAENQPQHF	TGTGCTGCCCGGGCGGAGAATCAGCCCCAGCATTTT
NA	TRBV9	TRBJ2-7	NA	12	CASSPGGQEQYF	TGTGCCAGCAGCCCCGGGGGGCAGGAGCAGTACTTC
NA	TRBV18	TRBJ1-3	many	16	CASSPPAQGEGNTIYF	TGTGCCAGCTCACCACCAGCCCAGGGAGAAGGAAACACCATATATTTT
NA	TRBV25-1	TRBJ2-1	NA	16	CASSEFLGHPYNEQFF	TGTGCCAGCAGTGAATTCCTGGGACACCCATACAATGAGCAGTTCTTC
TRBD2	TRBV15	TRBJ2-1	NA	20	CATSRDGTTSGRSSYNEQFF	TGTGCCACCAGCAGAGACGGTACCACTAGCGGGAGGAGCTCCTACAATGAGCAGTTCTTC
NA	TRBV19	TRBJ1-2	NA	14	CASSPGTPPGGYTF	TGTGCCAGTAGCCCCGGGACACCTCCGGGTGGCTACACCTTC
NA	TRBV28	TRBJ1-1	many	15	CASSLWVGQGTEAFF	TGTGCCAGCAGTTTATGGGTGGGGCAGGGGACTGAAGCTTTCTTT
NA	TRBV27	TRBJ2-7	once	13	CASSFATDGVQYF	TGTGCCAGCAGTTTTGCGACGGACGGGGTACAGTACTTC
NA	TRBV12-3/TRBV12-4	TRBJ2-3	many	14	CASSPAGITDTQYF	TGTGCCAGCAGTCCGGCGGGGATCACAGATACGCAGTATTTT